The following is a T cell receptor beta chain sequence with its context. Its antigen is unknown. This entry comes from a study of shared clonotypes between healthy human individuals. J lost 8 bases, V lost 10 bases, and 14 bases had no gene match. This CDR3 spans 15 amino acids. Germline CDR1 reads MDHEN; CDR2 reads SYDVKM. Whole-study findings and limits: Memory subsets had estimated richness that was generally smaller than that of naive subsets. Clonotypes which were not shared had lower generation probabilities than clonotypes that all four donors shared.

Execution of the assay was at deep level. When replicate PCRs were run on sorted subsets, they used about 220 ng DNA, tens of thousands of T cell genomes. This table comes from immunoSEQ multiplex PCR, and its TCRdb copy is limited to in-frame clones, with some not included. The sample has roughly 520,000 clones, approximately 94% seen once; the top ten hold about 0.068%. V is TRBV28 and J is TRBJ2-1; 10 bases agree with TRBD2. The TCR comes from a woman aged 25 to 39 in good health. The sample taken for sequencing was naive CD4+ T cells sorted from blood. Subset in this sample: CD45RA+ positively selected. CDR3 loop: CATSGASGSAHEQFF. In nucleotides, the CDR3 is TGTGCCACCAGCGGCGCTAGCGGGAGCGCCCATGAGCAGTTCTTC.